Presented here are 13 T cell receptor beta chains from one specimen sequenced in a study of blood T cells in healthy people across ages. Then a second PCR, running about 6 to 12 cycles, was carried out with a sample-barcoded 5' primer and a J-beta primer mix. One entry per CDR3 protein, called by TCRdb with MiXCR from the 5' RACE reads. The profile covers under 800,000 distinct CDR3 sequences, with 35% to 45% appearing a single time and 20% to 25% taken by the ten largest. Sequencing input: blood. The receptors derive from a woman aged 60-75 years in good health.

This clonotype was counted between two and nine times. The chain links TRBV15 to TRBJ2-1; 8 bases are shared with TRBD2. The CDR3 has 16 amino acids. CDR1 and CDR2 from the germline V gene are LNHNV and YYDKDF (reference sequence). J gave up 0 bases and V 3 bases, and 4 bases lay outside the gene matches. The CDR3 reads CATSSAGLASYNEQFF. The DNA for the CDR3 is TGTGCCACCAGCAGTGCCGGACTAGCCTCCTACAATGAGCAGTTCTTC.

V usage is TRBV27 and J usage is TRBJ2-7; D is unresolved. The CDR3 consists of 13 residues. CDR1 is MNHEY and CDR2 is SMNVEV in the germline V gene (reference sequence). V was shortened by 2 bases and J by 1 base, with 6 bases between the two germline ends. The CDR3 sequence is CASSLIGSYEQYF. The CDR3 DNA is TGTGCCAGCAGTTTAATAGGTTCCTACGAGCAGTACTTC.

The CDR3 here is CASSEGTNRETQYF. The CDR3 DNA follows: TGTGCCAGCAGTGAAGGGACTAATCGCGAGACCCAGTACTTC. The V and J genes are TRBV2 and TRBJ2-7; D might be TRBD2 (6 bases). The DNA end is more similar to TRBJ2-5, so the J call may be wrong. This CDR3 spans 14 amino acids. Germline lookup yields CDR1 SNHLY and CDR2 FYNNEI.

The J gene is TRBJ1-2, the V gene TRBV2, with 7 bases identical to TRBD1. This CDR3 has 16 residues. Losses at the gene ends were 4 bases for V and 4 bases for J; bases not matched to a gene: 12. Germline CDR1 is SNHLY and CDR2 is FYNNEI. The CDR3 sequence: CASSGFAGGSFYGYTF. The CDR3 nucleotides read TGTGCCAGCAGTGGGTTCGCAGGGGGTAGTTTCTATGGCTACACCTTC.

The V and J genes are TRBV12-3 or TRBV12-4 and TRBJ1-4, with D perhaps matching TRBD1 (5 bases). Trimming removed 0 bases at V and 8 bases at J, with 16 bases between. This CDR3 spans 16 amino acids. CDR3 sequence (DNA): TGTGCCAGCAGTTTAGCAACGGTGGTGGGGCTGGAAAAACTGTTTTTT. Its protein is CASSLATVVGLEKLFF.

This clonotype was seen more than once but under ten times. The chain couples TRBV7-3 to TRBJ2-3; no firm D call. Per the germline V gene, CDR1 is SGHTA and CDR2 is FQGTGA. This CDR3 comprises 14 residues. The ends were cut back, 3 bases at V and 5 bases at J, with 12 bases in the middle. CDR3 nucleotides: TGTGCCAGCAGCTTTGAACCGCTGGTAGATACGCAGTATTTT. It specifies CASSFEPLVDTQYF.

For this clonotype: With a much larger clone just one base away, this may be a read error. The chain joins TRBV29-1 to TRBJ2-1; 9 bases match TRBD2. Near its end, the DNA agrees better with TRBJ2-7, so the J call may be wrong. From germline, CDR1 is SQVTM and CDR2 ANQGSEA. The CDR3 is made up of 15 amino acids. In DNA, the CDR3 is TGCAGCGTTGGACCTAGCGGGGACTCCTACAATGAGCAGTACTTC. Its protein product is CSVGPSGDSYNEQYF.

This clonotype has just a few counts. J is TRBJ2-3 and V is TRBV9; TRBD2 aligns across 8 bases. Germline values: CDR1 SGDLS, CDR2 YYNGEE. The V gene end was trimmed by 0 bases and the J gene end by 0 bases; junction bases not matched to a gene: 3. This CDR3 comprises 16 residues. This CDR3 is CASSVVAGISTDTQYF. The CDR3 nucleotides are TGTGCCAGCAGCGTAGTAGCGGGGATCAGCACAGATACGCAGTATTTT.

To note about this clonotype: This clone may be a read error of a much larger clone one base away. The CDR3 loop reads CASRRYNIYEQYF. CDR3 nucleotides: TGTGCCAGCAGACGGTACAACATCTACGAGCAGTACTTC. The chain joins TRBV6-2 or TRBV6-3 to TRBJ2-4; no clear D gene. The assigned J gene may be wrong: the sequence end matches TRBJ2-7 better. Germline CDR1 MNHEY, CDR2 SVGEGT. The CDR3 runs 13 residues.

On this clonotype itself: A much larger clone differs by one base, so this may be a read error. The V and J genes are TRBV4-2 and TRBJ2-5, with 16 bases lining up with TRBD2. The germline gives CDR1 LGHNA, CDR2 YNFKEQ. Trimming at V came to 4 bases and at J to 5 bases, leaving 4 bases not matched to a gene. The CDR3 sequence is 16 residues long. The CDR3 sequence is CASSPGLAGGMETQYF. CDR3 in DNA: TGTGCCAGCAGCCCGGGACTAGCGGGAGGGATGGAGACCCAGTACTTC.

The CDR3 reads CASSESLGLAGLNEQFF. The CDR3 DNA follows: TGTGCCAGCAGTGAATCCCTGGGGCTAGCGGGACTAAATGAGCAGTTCTTC. This chain connects TRBV2 to TRBJ2-1; 9 nucleotides match TRBD2. This CDR3 spans 17 amino acids. Germline lookup yields CDR1 SNHLY and CDR2 FYNNEI. Trimming cost V 2 bases and J 7 bases; bases outside gene matches: 12. Full variable domain (outside the CDR3, taken from reference TRBV2 and TRBJ2-1): EPEVTQTPSHQVTQMGQEVILRCVPISNHLYFYWYRQILGQKVEFLVSFYNNEISEKSEIFDDQFSVERPDGSNFTLKIRSTKLEDSAMYFCASSESLGLAGLNEQFFGPGTRLTVL.

This clonotype was counted at least ten times. The gene calls are TRBV29-1 and TRBJ2-1; TRBD2 is a possible D gene (5 bases). V was clipped by 1 base and J by 5 bases, with 9 bases between them. CDR3 length: 13 amino acids. The germline V gene has CDR1 SQVTM and CDR2 ANQGSEA. CDR3 loop: CSVEGTPNNEQFF. The CDR3 bases are TGCAGCGTTGAAGGGACTCCGAACAATGAGCAGTTCTTC.

The chain is built from TRBV7-2 and TRBJ1-5; no firm D call. The CDR3 has 14 amino acids. Trimming pared 3 bases from V and 5 bases from J, leaving 11 bases between. Germline CDR1 is SGHTA and CDR2 is FQGNSA. The CDR3 loop reads CASSFARGDQPQHF. DNA of the CDR3: TGTGCCAGCAGCTTCGCCCGGGGAGATCAGCCCCAGCATTTT.